Below are 14 T cell receptor beta chains sequenced from a single sample in a study of blood T cells in healthy people across ages. Using a J-beta primer mix together with a sample-barcoded 5' primer, a second PCR was run for about 7 to 12 cycles. TCRdb re-called the 5' RACE reads through MiXCR, storing one row per CDR3 protein. Of approximately 1.5 million distinct CDR3 sequences in the sample, about 35% were seen once. Sequencing was carried out using blood. Receptors originate from a woman aged 25-40 years in good health.

This clonotype was counted many times. V usage is TRBV5-1 and J usage is TRBJ1-1, with D hard to call. The CDR3 runs to 14 residues. Germline V CDR1 and CDR2: SGHRS, YFSETQ. V was cut by 0 bases and J by 2 bases, with 8 bases left in between. The CDR3, as DNA: TGCGCCAGCAGCTTGGCCGCGGGAAACACTGAAGCTTTCTTT. Translation gives CASSLAAGNTEAFF.

Concerning this clonotype: One end of the junction fails to match germline, which may point to a read error. This chain joins TRBV5-1 and TRBJ2-7, with 12 bases matching TRBD1. CDR1 and CDR2 (germline): SGHRS, YFSETQ. This CDR3 comprises 16 residues. For the CDR3, the DNA is TGCGCCAACAGCTTTTCGGGACAGGGGGCGGTTGACGAGCAGTACTTC. As protein: CANSFSGQGAVDEQYF.

Concerning this clonotype itself: Since a much larger clone is just one base distant, this may be a read error. The V call is TRBV12-3 or TRBV12-4, the J call TRBJ1-2; 9 bases line up with TRBD1. This CDR3 has 13 amino acids. The CDR3 here is CASTGTGHYDYTF. CDR3 DNA: TGTGCCAGCACCGGGACAGGGCACTATGACTACACCTTC.

This clonotype was observed a handful of times. J is TRBJ2-5 and V is TRBV4-1; D not resolved. The J call is uncertain, as TRBJ2-7 better fits the DNA end. The CDR3 extends over 15 amino acids. Germline V gives CDR1 MGHRA, CDR2 YSYEKL. Here the CDR3 reads CASSQVLGIESEQYF. In nucleotides, the CDR3 is TGCGCCAGCAGCCAAGTACTGGGGATAGAGAGCGAGCAGTACTTC.

The chain is built from TRBV6-6 and TRBJ1-5; 10 positions agree with TRBD1. With V trimmed by 4 bases and J by 5 bases, 5 bases remained unmatched. The CDR3 contains 15 residues. From germline, CDR1 is MNHNY and CDR2 SVGAGI (reference sequence). In DNA, the CDR3 is TGTGCCAGCAGTTCAAGACAGGGGGCTGATCAGCCCCAGCATTTT. Amino acid sequence: CASSSRQGADQPQHF.

A remark on this clonotype: One base away lies a much larger clone, so this may be a sequencing read error. The CDR3 coding sequence is TGTGCCATCAGCCCGGGGGGCTCCTACAATGAGCAGTACTTC. Protein sequence: CAISPGGSYNEQYF. The chain combines TRBV10-3 with TRBJ2-1, with D perhaps matching TRBD2 (7 bases). The J call is in doubt because the DNA end fits TRBJ2-7 better. This CDR3 is 14 amino acids long. The V gene's germline CDR1 is ENHRY and CDR2 SYGVKD.

The chain uses TRBV12-3 or TRBV12-4 and TRBJ1-1; D is ambiguous. The CDR3 sequence is 14 residues long. The V end lost 7 bases, the J end lost 4 bases, and 16 bases lay between the germline ends. CDR3 loop: CASTLGGPGTEAFF. CDR3 nucleotide sequence: TGTGCCAGCACCTTGGGAGGGCCTGGCACTGAAGCTTTCTTT.

This clonotype was seen a handful of times. The V and J genes are TRBV6-5 and TRBJ2-3; 7 bases are a match to TRBD2. From germline, CDR1 is MNHEY and CDR2 SVGAGI. The length of the CDR3 is 11 residues. Germline trimming cut 11 bases from V and 5 bases from J; bases unmatched to any gene: 4. The CDR3 DNA reads TGTGCCGGGGGGGGTGGAGATACGCAGTATTTT. It translates to CAGGGGDTQYF.

To note about this clonotype: The junction differs from germline at one of its ends, possibly a read error. The rearrangement joins TRBV10-2 to TRBJ2-7; 9 nucleotides match TRBD2. The CDR3 has 17 residues. Germline assignment: CDR1 WSHSY and CDR2 SAAADI. CDR3 DNA sequence: TGCGCCGGCAGTGAGTCGAAGGCTAGCGGGGACTCCTACGAGCAGTACTTC. It encodes CAGSESKASGDSYEQYF.

A few counts support this clonotype. This rearrangement joins TRBV15 to TRBJ2-1; no clear D. Deletions cut 0 bases from V and 4 bases from J, with 7 bases between. The CDR3 spans 14 residues. Germline CDR1 is LNHNV and CDR2 is YYDKDF (reference sequence). The DNA of the CDR3 is TGTGCCACCAGCAGAGACCCCCAATACAATGAGCAGTTCTTC. Encoded protein: CATSRDPQYNEQFF.

CDR3 bases: TGTGCCAGCAGTGAACGGGGGAACTCCTACGAGCAGTACTTC. It encodes CASSERGNSYEQYF. This chain joins TRBV28 and TRBJ2-7; TRBD2 might be the D (6 bases). This CDR3 comprises 14 residues. CDR1 and CDR2 (germline): MDHEN, SYDVKM. The germline V and J ends were trimmed by 5 bases and 0 bases, with 11 bases remaining between them.

As to this clonotype: Its ends do not fully match the called genes, so a read error is possible. V gene TRBV20-1 combines with J gene TRBJ2-5, with D perhaps TRBD1 or TRBD2 (5 bases each). From germline, CDR1 is DFQATT and CDR2 SNEGSKA (reference sequence). The CDR3 loop spans 14 amino acids. The CDR3 DNA reads as TGCAGTGCTAGTCCAGGGACCCATAGAGAGATCCAGTACTTC. This sequence encodes CSASPGTHREIQYF.

The chain recombines TRBV15 with TRBJ1-2, with TRBD1 matching 9 bases. Germline values: CDR1 LNHNV, CDR2 YYDKDF (reference sequence). This CDR3 contains 17 residues. Trimming took 0 bases from V and 8 from J; bases not matched to a gene: 13. The CDR3 sequence: CATSRDVWGDRVKGYTF. The DNA of the CDR3 is TGTGCCACCAGCAGAGACGTCTGGGGGGACAGGGTAAAGGGCTACACCTTC. Together with reference TRBV15 and TRBJ1-2, the CDR3 gives the full variable domain: DAMVIQNPRYQVTQFGKPVTLSCSQTLNHNVMYWYQQKSSQAPKLLFHYYDKDFNNEADTPDNFQSRRPNTSFCFLDIRSPGLGDTAMYLCATSRDVWGDRVKGYTFGSGTRLTVV.

V gene TRBV2 combines with J gene TRBJ2-5; 10 nucleotides agree with TRBD2. Germline values: CDR1 SNHLY, CDR2 FYNNEI. The ends lost 8 bases at V and 0 bases at J; junction bases unmatched: 6. The CDR3 has 15 amino acids. In DNA, the CDR3 is TGTGCCAGCTGCGAAGGGACTAGCGACCAAGAGACCCAGTACTTC. This translates into CASCEGTSDQETQYF.